This T cell receptor (beta chain) was recovered during a study of shared clonotypes between healthy human individuals. Study overall: Each donor had three CD4 naive, three CD4 memory, two CD8 naive and one CD8 memory plate.

The germline V gene encodes CDR1 SGHDT and CDR2 YYEEEE. The CDR3 covers 16 residues. Trimming took 0 bases from V and 2 from J, leaving 15 bases between them. Replicate PCRs run on sorted subsets employed about 220 ng DNA, 25,000 to 35,000 T cell genomes. Assay: immunoSEQ multiplex PCR; the TCRdb copy retains only in-frame clones and omits some. The sample gives about 1.1 million clones, approximately 80% of which show up once; 0.52% is in the top ten. The receptor's source is a man between 18 and 29 years old in good health. Some clones in this sample may be carry-over from other donors' samples. V usage is TRBV5-6 and J usage is TRBJ2-7; D is uncertain. Sequencing was performed on memory CD4+ T cells from PBMCs. This sample's subset: CD45RA-negative fraction. CDR3 protein: CASSLAGRQNTYEQYF. The CDR3 DNA follows: TGTGCCAGCAGCTTGGCCGGTCGCCAGAATACCTACGAGCAGTACTTC.